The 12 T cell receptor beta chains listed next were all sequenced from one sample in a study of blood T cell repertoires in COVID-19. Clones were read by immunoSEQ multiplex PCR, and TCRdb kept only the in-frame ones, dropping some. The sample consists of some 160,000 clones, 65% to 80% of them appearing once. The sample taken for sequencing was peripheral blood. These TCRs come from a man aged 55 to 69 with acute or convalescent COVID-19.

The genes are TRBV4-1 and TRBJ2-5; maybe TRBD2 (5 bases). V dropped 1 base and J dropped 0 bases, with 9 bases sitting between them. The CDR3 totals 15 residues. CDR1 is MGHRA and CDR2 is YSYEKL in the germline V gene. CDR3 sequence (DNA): TGCGCCAGCAGCCAAGGGACTGTGTACCAAGAGACCCAGTACTTC. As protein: CASSQGTVYQETQYF.

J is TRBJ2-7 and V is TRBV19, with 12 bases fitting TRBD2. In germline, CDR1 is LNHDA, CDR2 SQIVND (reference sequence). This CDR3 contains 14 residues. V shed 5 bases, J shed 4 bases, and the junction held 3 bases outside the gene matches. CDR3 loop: CASSGGLAGYEQYF. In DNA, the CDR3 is TGTGCCAGTAGTGGAGGACTAGCGGGATACGAGCAGTACTTC.

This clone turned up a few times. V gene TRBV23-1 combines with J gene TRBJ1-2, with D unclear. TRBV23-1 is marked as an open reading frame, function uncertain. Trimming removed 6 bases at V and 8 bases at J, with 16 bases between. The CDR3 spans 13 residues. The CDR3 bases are TGCGCCAGCAGCCCCCAGGATCCGGGGGGCTACACCTTC. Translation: CASSPQDPGGYTF.

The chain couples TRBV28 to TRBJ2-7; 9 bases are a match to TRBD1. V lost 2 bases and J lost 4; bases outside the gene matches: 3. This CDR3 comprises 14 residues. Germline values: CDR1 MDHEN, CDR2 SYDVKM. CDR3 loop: CASSLTGGVYEQYF. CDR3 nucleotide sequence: TGTGCCAGCAGTTTAACAGGGGGCGTATACGAGCAGTACTTC. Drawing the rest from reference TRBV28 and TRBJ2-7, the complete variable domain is DVKVTQSSRYLVKRTGEKVFLECVQDMDHENMFWYRQDPGLGLRLIYFSYDVKMKEKGDIPEGYSVSREKKERFSLILESASTNQTSMYLCASSLTGGVYEQYFGPGTRLTVT.

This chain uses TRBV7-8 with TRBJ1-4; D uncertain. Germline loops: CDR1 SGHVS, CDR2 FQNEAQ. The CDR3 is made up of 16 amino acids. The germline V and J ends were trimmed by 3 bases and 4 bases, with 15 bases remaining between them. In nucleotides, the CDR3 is TGTGCCAGCAGCTTTGGATGGGGAGTGGGTAATGAAAAACTGTTTTTT. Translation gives CASSFGWGVGNEKLFF. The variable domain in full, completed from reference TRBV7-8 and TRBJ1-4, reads GAGVSQSPRYKVAKRGQDVALRCDPISGHVSLFWYQQALGQGPEFLTYFQNEAQLDKSGLPSDRFFAERPEGSVSTLKIQRTQQEDSAVYLCASSFGWGVGNEKLFFGSGTQLSVL.

The CDR3 loop reads CASSPLAGDYEQYF. The CDR3 nucleotides are TGTGCCAGCAGCCCACTAGCGGGAGACTACGAGCAGTACTTC. V and J are TRBV5-4 and TRBJ2-7, with 11 bases identical to TRBD2. This CDR3 comprises 14 residues. CDR1 and CDR2 from the germline V gene are SGHNT and YYREEE (reference sequence). J lost 3 bases, V lost 4 bases, and 3 bases had no gene match.

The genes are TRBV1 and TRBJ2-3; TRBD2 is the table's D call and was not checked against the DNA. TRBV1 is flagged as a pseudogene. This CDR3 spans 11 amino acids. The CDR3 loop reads CTSRSTDTQYF. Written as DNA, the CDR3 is TGCACCAGCCGTAGCACAGATACGCAGTATTTT.

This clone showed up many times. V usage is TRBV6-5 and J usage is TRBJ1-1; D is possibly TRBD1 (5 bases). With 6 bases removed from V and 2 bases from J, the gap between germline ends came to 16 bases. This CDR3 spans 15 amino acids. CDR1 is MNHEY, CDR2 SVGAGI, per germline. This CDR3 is CASRLQEAGNTEAFF. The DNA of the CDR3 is TGTGCCAGCAGACTACAGGAAGCTGGAAACACTGAAGCTTTCTTT.

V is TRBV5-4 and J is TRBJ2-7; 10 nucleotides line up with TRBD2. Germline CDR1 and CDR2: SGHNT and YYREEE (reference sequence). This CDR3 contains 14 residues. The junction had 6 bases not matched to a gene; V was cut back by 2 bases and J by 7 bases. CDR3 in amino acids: CASSLAGGPSEQYF. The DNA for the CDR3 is TGTGCCAGCAGCTTAGCGGGAGGGCCCTCGGAGCAGTACTTC.

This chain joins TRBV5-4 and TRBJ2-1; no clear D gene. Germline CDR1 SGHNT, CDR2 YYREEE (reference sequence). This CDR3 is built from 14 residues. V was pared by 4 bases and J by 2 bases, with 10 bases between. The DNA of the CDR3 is TGTGCCAGCAGCGCTGGCGGAACCTACAATGAGCAGTTCTTC. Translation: CASSAGGTYNEQFF.

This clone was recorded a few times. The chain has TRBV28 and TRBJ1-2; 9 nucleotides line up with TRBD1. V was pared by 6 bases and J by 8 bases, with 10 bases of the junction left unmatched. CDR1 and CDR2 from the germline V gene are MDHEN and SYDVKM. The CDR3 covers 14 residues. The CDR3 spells CASRYRDRVLGYTF. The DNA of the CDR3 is TGTGCCAGCAGGTACCGGGACAGGGTTTTGGGCTACACCTTC.

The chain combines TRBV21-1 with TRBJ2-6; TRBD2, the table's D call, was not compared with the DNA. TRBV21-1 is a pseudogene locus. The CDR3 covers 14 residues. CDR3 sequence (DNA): TGTGCCAGCAGCTCGACTCTTGGGGCCAACGTCCTGACTTTC. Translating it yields CASSSTLGANVLTF.